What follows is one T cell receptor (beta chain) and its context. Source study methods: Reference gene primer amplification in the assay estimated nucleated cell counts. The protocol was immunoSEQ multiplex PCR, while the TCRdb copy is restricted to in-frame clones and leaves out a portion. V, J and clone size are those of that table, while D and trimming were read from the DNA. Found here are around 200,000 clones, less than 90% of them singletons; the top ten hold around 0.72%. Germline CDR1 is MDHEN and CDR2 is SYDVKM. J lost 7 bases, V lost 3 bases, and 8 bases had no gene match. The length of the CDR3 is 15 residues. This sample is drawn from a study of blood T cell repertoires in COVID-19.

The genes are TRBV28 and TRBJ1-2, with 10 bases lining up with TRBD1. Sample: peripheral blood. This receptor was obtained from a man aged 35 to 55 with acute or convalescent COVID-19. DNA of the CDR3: TGTGCCAGCAGTTTTGGGACAGGGGCCGATTTTGGCTACACCTTC. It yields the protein CASSFGTGADFGYTF.